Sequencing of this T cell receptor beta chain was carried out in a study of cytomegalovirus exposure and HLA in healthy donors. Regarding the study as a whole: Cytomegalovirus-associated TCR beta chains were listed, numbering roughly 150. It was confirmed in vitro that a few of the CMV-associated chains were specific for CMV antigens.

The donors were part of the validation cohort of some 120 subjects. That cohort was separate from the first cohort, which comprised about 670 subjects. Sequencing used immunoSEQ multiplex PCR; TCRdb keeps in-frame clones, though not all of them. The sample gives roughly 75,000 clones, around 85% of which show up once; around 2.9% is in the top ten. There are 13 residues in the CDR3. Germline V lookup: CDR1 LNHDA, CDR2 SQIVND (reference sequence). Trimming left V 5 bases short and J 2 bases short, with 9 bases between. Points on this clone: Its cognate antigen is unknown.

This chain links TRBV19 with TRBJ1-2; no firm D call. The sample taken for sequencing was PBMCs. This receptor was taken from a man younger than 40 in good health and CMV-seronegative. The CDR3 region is CASSLQRNYGYTF. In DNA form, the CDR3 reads TGTGCCAGTAGTCTCCAGAGGAACTATGGCTACACCTTC.